This record concerns one T cell receptor beta chain sequence. The record originates from a study of technical replicates of blood from a few donors. Profiling relied on immunoSEQ multiplex PCR, and the TCRdb table lists in-frame clones only, not all of them. The sample shows 90,000 to 100,000 clones, about 95% of them seen only once. Unmatched junction bases numbered 5, after V lost 2 bases and J lost 7 bases. The CDR3 is 14 residues long. CDR1 and CDR2 from the germline V gene are SGDLS and YYNGEE. This receptor was identified in a human donor in good health. Sequenced material: T cells isolated from PBMCs. The chain combines TRBV9 with TRBJ2-1, with 8 bases identical to TRBD2. DNA for the CDR3: TGTGCCAGCAGCGTCGAGGGACTAGGTAATGAGCAGTTCTTC. It yields the protein CASSVEGLGNEQFF.